The source of this TCR beta chain is a study of neoadjuvant anti-PD-1 for oral cavity cancer. Study results and limitations: PBMC Gini-index clonality exceeded responders' in non-responders post-nivolumab.

As for this clone: Its antigen is unidentified.

Generated by immunoSEQ multiplex PCR, the TCRdb table keeps only in-frame clones and is missing some. The table lists more than 7,000 clones, around two thirds of them singletons. Time point specified: after neoadjuvant nivolumab, at surgical resection. The sequence came from a person between 40 and 85 years old with oral cavity squamous cell carcinoma. The starting material was PBMCs, obtained after nivolumab (anti-PD-1) treatment.

This chain's CDR3 is CASSQDTPGTVNTGELFF. DNA of the CDR3: TGCGCCAGCAGCCAAGACACTCCCGGGACAGTGAACACCGGGGAGCTGTTTTTT. The chain combines TRBV4-3 with TRBJ2-2; 7 bases map to TRBD1. Germline V gene data show CDR1 as LGHNA and CDR2 as YSLEER. The CDR3 covers 18 residues. With V trimmed by 0 bases and J by 1 base, 8 bases remained unmatched.